A selection of T cell receptor beta chains follows, all from one sample in a study of Graves' ophthalmopathy and Graves' hyperthyroidism. TCRdb re-derived calls from the multiplex PCR reads in MiXCR, one entry per CDR3 protein. The sample has about 390,000 distinct CDR3 sequences, 15% seen once. The sample taken for sequencing was peripheral blood. The origin of the receptors is a woman between 18 and 29 years old with stable Graves' hyperthyroidism. Each CDR3 is given with its conserved first and last residue. The D gene is left open where the match is weak. Some rows mark clone size as missing; the rest say once, few, many or name a class of expanded clone.

TRBJ2-5,TRBV19,NA,many,TGTGCCAGTAGTATGCGGGGAGGAGGAGAGACCCAGTACTTC,CASSMRGGGETQYF
TRBJ2-2,TRBV24-1,TRBD1,many,TGTGCCACCAGTGAGCGGACAGGGGTAACCGGGGAGCTGTTTTTT,CATSERTGVTGELFF
TRBJ2-7,TRBV6-1,TRBD2,many,TGTGCCAGCAGTCAACCGGGACTAGCGGGGGGCCATTCCTACGAGCAGTACTTC,CASSQPGLAGGHSYEQYF
TRBJ1-2,TRBV6-1,NA,once,TGTGCCGCCTATCCCGGGCTAACCTTCGGCTTAACCTTC,CAAYPGLTFGLTF
TRBJ1-1,TRBV19,NA,few,TGTGCCAGTAGTATCGTGGACAGAATGAACACTGAAGCTTTCTTT,CASSIVDRMNTEAFF
TRBJ1-2,TRBV2,TRBD1,many,TGTGCCAGCAACGAACAGGGGGCAGGCGGCTACACCTTC,CASNEQGAGGYTF
TRBJ1-2,TRBV12-3/TRBV12-4,NA,many,TGTGCCAGCAGTTTGAGCGGGGTGGACTATGGCTACACCTTC,CASSLSGVDYGYTF
TRBJ1-2,TRBV28,NA,many,TGTGCCAGCAGTTTAAGTTATGGCTACACCTTC,CASSLSYGYTF
TRBJ1-1,TRBV7-9,TRBD1,few,TGTGCCAGCAGCTTAAGGGACAGGAGGGCTTTCTTT,CASSLRDRRAFF
TRBJ1-2,TRBV6-5,NA,many,TGTGCCAGCGTTGTCGACTGGGGCTATGGCTACACCTTC,CASVVDWGYGYTF
TRBJ1-2,TRBV5-1,TRBD1,NA,TGCGCCAGCAGTAGAACCTGGACAGGGGGCCTAGATGGCTACACCTTC,CASSRTWTGGLDGYTF
TRBJ2-7,TRBV20-1,NA,NA,TGCAGTGCTAGACACCGGGACACGACCTACGAGCAGTACTTC,CSARHRDTTYEQYF
TRBJ1-5,TRBV5-6,NA,many,TGTGCCAGCAGCTCCTATGGGCGGGGCGGATTCGAAGAGCCCCAGCATTTT,CASSSYGRGGFEEPQHF
TRBJ1-6,TRBV20-1,NA,many,TGCAGTGCCCCAGACGGACCGAATTCACCCCTCCACTTT,CSAPDGPNSPLHF
TRBJ1-5,TRBV4-1,NA,NA,TGCGCCAGCAGCTTCAGACATAGGGGTCATCAGCCCCAGCATTTT,CASSFRHRGHQPQHF
TRBJ2-5,TRBV11-2,TRBD2,many,TGTGCCAGCAGCCCTAGCGGGGGGCAACAAGAGACCCAGTACTTC,CASSPSGGQQETQYF
TRBJ2-7,TRBV19,NA,many,TGTGCCAGTACCCCGAGGTTGGAGGGAGCCTACGAGCAGTACTTC,CASTPRLEGAYEQYF
TRBJ2-7,TRBV12-5,NA,many,TGTGCTAGTGGTCCCAAGGGGACCAGCTCCTACGAGCAGTACTTC,CASGPKGTSSYEQYF